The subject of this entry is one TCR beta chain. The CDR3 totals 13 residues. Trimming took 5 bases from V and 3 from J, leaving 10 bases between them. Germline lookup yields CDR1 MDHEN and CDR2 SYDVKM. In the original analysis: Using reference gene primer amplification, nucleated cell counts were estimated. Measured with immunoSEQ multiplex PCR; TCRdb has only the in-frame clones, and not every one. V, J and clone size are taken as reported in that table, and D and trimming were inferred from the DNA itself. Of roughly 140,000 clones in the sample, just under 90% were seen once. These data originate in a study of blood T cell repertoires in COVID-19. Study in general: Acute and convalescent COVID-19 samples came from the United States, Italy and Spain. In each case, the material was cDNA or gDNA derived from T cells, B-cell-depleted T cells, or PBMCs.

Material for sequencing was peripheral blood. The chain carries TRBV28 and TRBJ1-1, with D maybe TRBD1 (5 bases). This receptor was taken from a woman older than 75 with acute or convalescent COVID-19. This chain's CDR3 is CASSASGYTEAFF. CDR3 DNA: TGTGCCAGCAGTGCCTCAGGGTACACTGAAGCTTTCTTT.